Listed below are T cell receptor beta chains from one sample, sequenced in a study of cytomegalovirus exposure and HLA in healthy donors. Produced via immunoSEQ multiplex PCR; TCRdb's table is partial and in-frame only. The sample includes some 180,000 clones, around 73% of them seen just once. The sequenced sample was PBMCs. These receptor sequences come from a young woman in good health and CMV-seropositive. The CDR3 runs from the conserved cysteine through the conserved F or W. The D gene is left open where the match is weak.

>18|TRBJ1-1|TRBV18|.
TGTGCCAGCTCACCACGGGAGGGGGGCCTCATCATGAACACTGAAGCTTTCTTT
CASSPREGGLIMNTEAFF
>16|TRBJ2-7|TRBV18|TRBD1
TGTGCCAGCTCACCCGGACAGGGAACGTCTTCCTACGAGCAGTACTTC
CASSPGQGTSSYEQYF
>16|TRBJ2-5|TRBV6-5|.
TGTGCCAGCAGTTACAGTCGGGGGGCAATCGGAGAGACCCAGTACTTC
CASSYSRGAIGETQYF
>12|TRBJ2-5|TRBV5-6|TRBD1
TGTGCCAGCAGCCGGGGGGGGACAGGGGGTAACTTC
CASSRGGTGGNF
>15|TRBJ2-7|TRBV5-1|TRBD2
TGCGCCAGCAGGCCGGGGGGACCCCCATCCTACGAGCAGTACTTC
CASRPGGPPSYEQYF
>15|TRBJ1-5|TRBV7-9|.
TGTGCCAGCAGCTCGGACAGCCCAAGCAATCAGCCCCAGCATTTT
CASSSDSPSNQPQHF
>14|TRBJ2-7|TRBV21-1|.
TGTGCCAGCAGCCCTCGAACTAGTACCTACGAGCAGTACTTC
CASSPRTSTYEQYF
>14|TRBJ2-5|TRBV7-6|.
TGTGCCAGCAACATTGACATGCACCAAGAGACCCAGTACTTC
CASNIDMHQETQYF
>13|TRBJ2-5|TRBV9|.
TGTGCCAGCAGCGTAGCGGGACAAGAGACCCAGTACTTC
CASSVAGQETQYF
>18|TRBJ2-3|TRBV7-2|TRBD1
TGTGCCAGCAGCTCCCCCCAGAGGACAGGTTCTAGCACAGATACGCAGTATTTT
CASSSPQRTGSSTDTQYF